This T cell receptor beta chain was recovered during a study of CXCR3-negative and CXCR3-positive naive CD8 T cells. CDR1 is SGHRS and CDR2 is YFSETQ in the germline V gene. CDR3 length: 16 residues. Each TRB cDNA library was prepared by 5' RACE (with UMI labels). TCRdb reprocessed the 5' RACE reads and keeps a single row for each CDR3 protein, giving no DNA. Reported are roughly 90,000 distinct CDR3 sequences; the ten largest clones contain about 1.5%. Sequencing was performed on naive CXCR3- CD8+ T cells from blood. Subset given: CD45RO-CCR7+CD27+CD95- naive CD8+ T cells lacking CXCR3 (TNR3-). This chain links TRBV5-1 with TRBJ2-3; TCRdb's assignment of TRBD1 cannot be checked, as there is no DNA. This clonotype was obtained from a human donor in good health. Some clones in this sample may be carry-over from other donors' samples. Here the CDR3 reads CASSLGHRGLTDTQYF.